The clone carrying this TCR beta chain has just a few counts. Its cognate antigen is unknown. Averaging approximately 0.11 L, one heparinised blood draw was given by each donor. Purity of each sorted population was above 98%. Every isolated RNA sample was fully reverse transcribed, so sequencing captured expressed TCRB transcripts. Read counts averaged approximately 3.3 million for samples of naive, central memory and regulatory T cells. The data were produced by immunoSEQ multiplex PCR, yet TCRdb's version contains in-frame clones alone and is incomplete. Of around 180,000 clones in the sample, about 12% were seen once. CDR1 and CDR2 (germline): MNHEY, SVGAGI. V was pared by 10 bases and J by 4 bases, with 15 bases of the junction left unmatched. The CDR3 spans 15 residues. This entry belongs to a study of beta chain features in type 1 diabetes. General study points: The naive, central memory and Treg TCRB repertoires showed an apparent similarity that was greater among patients than among healthy donors.

This receptor was identified in a woman aged 18-29 years in good health. J is TRBJ2-7 and V is TRBV6-5, with 8 bases aligning to TRBD2. Specimen: central memory CD4+ T cells from blood. The CDR3 loop is CAIILSAGGIYEQYF. The CDR3 nucleotides read TGTGCCATCATCCTCAGCGCGGGAGGTATATACGAGCAGTACTTC.